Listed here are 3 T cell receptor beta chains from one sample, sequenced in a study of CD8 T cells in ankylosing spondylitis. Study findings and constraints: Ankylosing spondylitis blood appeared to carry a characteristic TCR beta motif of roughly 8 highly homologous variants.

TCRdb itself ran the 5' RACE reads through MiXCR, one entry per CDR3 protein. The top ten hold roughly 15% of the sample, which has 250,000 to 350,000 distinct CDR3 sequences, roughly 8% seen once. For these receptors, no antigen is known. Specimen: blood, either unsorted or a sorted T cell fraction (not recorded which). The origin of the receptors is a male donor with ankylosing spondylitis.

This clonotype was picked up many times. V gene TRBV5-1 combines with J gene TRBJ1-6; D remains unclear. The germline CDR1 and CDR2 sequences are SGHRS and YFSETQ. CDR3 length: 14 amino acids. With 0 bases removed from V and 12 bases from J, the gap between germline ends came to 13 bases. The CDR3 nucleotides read TGCGCCAGCAGCTTGGCCCAGGTACCTGGACCCCTCCACTTT. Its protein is CASSLAQVPGPLHF.

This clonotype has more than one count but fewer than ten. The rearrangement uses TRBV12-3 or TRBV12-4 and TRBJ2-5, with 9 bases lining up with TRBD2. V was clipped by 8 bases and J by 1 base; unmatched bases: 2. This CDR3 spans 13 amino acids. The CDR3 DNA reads TGTGCCAGCCAGCGGGGGGCCCAAGAGACCCAGTACTTC. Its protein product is CASQRGAQETQYF.

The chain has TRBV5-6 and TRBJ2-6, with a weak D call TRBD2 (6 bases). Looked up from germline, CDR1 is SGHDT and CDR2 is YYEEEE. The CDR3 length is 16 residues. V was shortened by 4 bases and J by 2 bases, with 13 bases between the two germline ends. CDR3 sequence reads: CASSEDYLPGANVLTF. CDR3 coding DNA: TGTGCCAGCAGCGAGGACTATCTCCCTGGGGCCAACGTCCTGACTTTC. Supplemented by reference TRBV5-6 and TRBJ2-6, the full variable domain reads DAGVTQSPTHLIKTRGQQVTLRCSPKSGHDTVSWYQQALGQGPQFIFQYYEEEERQRGNFPDRFSGHQFPNYSSELNVNALLLGDSALYLCASSEDYLPGANVLTFGAGSRLTVL.